The T cell receptor (beta chain) under discussion was sequenced for a study of blood T cell repertoires in COVID-19. Profiled with immunoSEQ multiplex PCR; TCRdb holds only in-frame clones, not every one. The profile shows roughly 420,000 clones, around 87% of them singletons. Trimming took 4 bases from V and 5 from J, leaving 9 bases between them. This CDR3 is 13 amino acids long. Germline V gene data show CDR1 as SNHLY and CDR2 as FYNNEI. The V gene is TRBV2, the J gene TRBJ1-5; D not certain. Sequencing was done on a sample of PBMCs or T cells enriched from blood (not recorded which). The source is a woman in her thirties with acute COVID-19. CDR3 in amino acids: CASSGYSDQPQHF. As DNA, the CDR3 is TGTGCCAGCAGTGGGTACTCCGATCAGCCCCAGCATTTT.